Detailed here is one T cell receptor beta chain. This receptor's antigen is unknown. Base qualities are missing; no much larger clone stands one base away. This record belongs to a study of T cells after yellow fever vaccination (dated by TCRdb to between 2018 and 2020). For the study in its entirety: The SMART-Seq v4 Ultra Low Input RNA kit was used to prepare libraries from fractions with low cell numbers. To track T-cell clones before and after primary and booster YFV17D yellow fever vaccination, bulk TCR alpha and beta repertoires were sequenced longitudinally. The cohort comprised two healthy male donors, one aged 18 to 29 and one aged 30 to 40 years. Blood was drawn at multiple timepoints before and after primary and secondary immunization, with bulk PBMC replicates and cell subsets isolated.

The label giving this sample's treatment or condition can be read as: live attenuated yellow fever vaccine strain. At each blood-draw timepoint, two biological replicates of bulk PBMCs were obtained. A standard Ficoll-Paque protocol was used to isolate PBMCs from peripheral blood. RNA was extracted with TriZol from bulk PBMCs, CD4 and CD8 fractions, and dextramer-positive and dextramer-negative fractions. General conclusions and limits of the study: After the booster, most clones that had expanded after primary vaccination were detected again (around 97% of CD4 and 70% to 90% of CD8), suggesting broad maintenance of memory. Because abundant contaminating clonotypes from the bulk population could be contained in FACS-sorted repertoires, computational filtering was required. A small fraction of clonotypes appeared in both the CD4 and CD8 compartments, likely as a result of convergent recombination. Because the study included only a couple of donors, the extent to which the findings can be generalized is limited. Compared with the primary T-cell response, the secondary T-cell response was weaker but faster, peaking on day 5 rather than day 15.

According to the germline V gene, CDR1 reads SGHAT and CDR2 reads FQNNGV. V loses 5 bases of germline sequence and J loses 0 bases, and the interval between the two ends is 15 bases. The CDR3 sequence holds 16 residues, the cysteine and phenylalanine included. The sequence is cut down to CDR3 DNA, 48 bases in frame from base 1. TCR cDNA was made using 5'RACE template switching, a step that added a universal primer site and unique molecular identifiers. cDNA synthesis was primed from both the TCR alpha and TCR beta constant segments. Library amplification used two PCR steps, and the second PCR step added sample barcodes and sequencing adapters. Sequencing of libraries was performed on Illumina HiSeq 2500 (2x100 bp) or NovaSeq (2x150 bp). The original methods were these. Reads were demultiplexed and collapsed into UMI consensus sequences with MIGEC, and V(D)J alignment was performed with MiXCR. Vaccine-responding clonotypes were defined with edgeR using replicate PBMC samples, requiring FDR below 0.01 and a log2 fold change above 5 up to day 15. Each bulk clonotype received a CD4 or CD8 identity based on whether the sequenced CD4 or CD8 repertoire contained that clonotype at higher abundance. The public reads were quality trimmed at Q25 with fastp and then assembled into clones with MiXCR by TCRdb, keeping productive beta chains. Entries are consolidated by CDR3 protein sequence, retaining the most common genes and DNA. The V and J calls follow TCRdb's processing rather than the paper's. The sample profile shows fewer than 450,000 distinct CDR3 sequences; roughly 8% of them were found once. Clones ranked in the top ten supply approximately 15% of the sample.

The sample was PBMCs, taken approximately 40 days after the first yellow fever vaccination. The origin of this receptor is a young man who received the YFV17D yellow fever vaccine. The chain is made from TRBV11-2 and TRBJ2-3; the D gene is not confidently resolved. For the CDR3, the sequence is CASSDDGVYSTDTQYF. The nucleotide sequence reads as follows: TGTGCCAGCAGCGACGACGGCGTATACAGCACAGATACGCAGTATTTT.